The present entry profiles one T cell receptor (beta chain) with its context. As yet, its antigen is unknown. This record belongs to a study of T-cell memory formation after mild COVID-19. Study as a whole: Largely, the TCR clusters proved donor specific. Study observations and caveats: The CD4+ clones that contracted clustered mainly within CM and EM, and the CD8+ clones concentrated in EMRA. Detection of some responders pre-infection suggested pre-existing cross-reactive memory T cells participated.

This CDR3 has 13 amino acids. V was clipped by 6 bases and J by 7 bases, with 13 bases between them. The germline gives CDR1 MNHEY, CDR2 SVGEGT. 5'RACE, which relied on constant-segment primers, yielded TCR alpha and TCR beta cDNA libraries carrying sample barcodes and UMIs. TCRdb processed the 5' RACE reads anew with MiXCR; each CDR3 protein has one entry. The sample includes about 130,000 distinct CDR3 sequences, about 5.9% of them seen just once. The chain links TRBV6-2 or TRBV6-3 to TRBJ1-5; D may be TRBD1 (5 bases). The receptor was derived from an adult woman who had mild COVID-19 (a few samples of this study predate the infection). Cell type and time point are not known. Sequencing was done on a sample of PBMCs or a T cell subset sorted from them (not recorded which). CDR3 region: CASSSGWRQPQHF. Written as DNA, the CDR3 is TGTGCCAGCAGCTCAGGGTGGCGGCAGCCCCAGCATTTT.